This T cell receptor beta chain was identified in a study of post-analysis software for immune sequencing data. Trimming left V 5 bases short and J 4 bases short, with 6 bases between. Germline CDR1 reads DFQATT; CDR2 reads SNEGSKA (reference sequence). The CDR3 consists of 11 residues. Unique molecular identifiers featured in each of the TCR beta cDNA libraries. TCRdb redid the calling of the PCR reads with MiXCR, one entry per CDR3 protein. Here the sample spans fewer than 900,000 distinct CDR3 sequences, roughly 50% being singletons. Regarding this clonotype: Antigen specificity is unknown.

Whole-study findings and limits: Patients carried 5 or 6 TRBV segments more frequently than controls did, and TRBV5-6, TRBV5-1 and TRBV20-1 were among them. Versus controls, multiple sclerosis patients showed significantly lower diversity (normalized Chao1). Samples sharing a preparation batch grouped tightly together when assessed by F measure.

The sequencing sample was made of blood. The clonotype was recovered from a girl aged 10 to 17 with multiple sclerosis. The chain employs TRBV20-1 and TRBJ2-1; D is uncertain. This chain's CDR3 is CSAHQYNEQFF. As DNA, the CDR3 is TGCAGTGCTCACCAATACAATGAGCAGTTCTTC.